This T cell receptor (beta chain) was retrieved from a study of identical twins. General observations from the study: With abundant cord blood beta clonotypes, insertions were fewer; memory repertoires showed no such pattern.

This clonotype was seen a handful of times. No antigen is known for it. A universal primer site was added by template switching, and unique molecular identifiers were carried by the cDNA. TCRdb reanalysed the 5' RACE reads using MiXCR and keeps one entry per CDR3 protein. In the table there are roughly 500,000 distinct CDR3 sequences, 22% of which are singletons. This sample also appeared in a second study, on T cells expressing NK-cell markers. That report adds: Underlying the TCR beta repertoires were sorted CD3+CD56+NKG2C+, CD3+CD56+NKG2C- and CD3+CD56-NKG2C+ T cells. Sequenced donors, eight in total, included seven who were HCMV-seropositive and one who was seronegative.

Source material: CD4+ T cells sorted from blood. The TCR originated in a woman under 30 in good health.

CDR3 in DNA: TGTGCCTGGAGTGTACTCGGAAACACCATATATTTT. Amino acids: CAWSVLGNTIYF. The rearrangement links TRBV30 to TRBJ1-3; D not certain. Germline V CDR1 and CDR2: GTSNPN, SVGIG (reference sequence). The CDR3 extends over 12 amino acids. The V end lost 0 bases, the J end lost 4 bases, and 4 bases lay between the germline ends.